What follows is one T cell receptor (beta chain) and its context. Its antigen is currently unknown. The source of the sample is a study of radiotherapy plus CTLA-4 blockade in lung cancer. Study as a whole: Disease control was seen in approximately 30% of patients, objective responses in about 18%.

The protocol was immunoSEQ multiplex PCR, while the TCRdb copy is restricted to in-frame clones and leaves out a portion. In the table there are about 88,000 clones, roughly 78% of which are singletons. Study findings and constraints: The best prediction of response reportedly came from early blood T cell clone dynamics, with interferon-beta.

Trimming cost V 4 bases and J 8 bases; bases outside gene matches: 10. The CDR3 has 15 residues. The germline CDR1 and CDR2 sequences are LNHDA and SQIVND (reference sequence). This receptor was obtained from a human donor with non-small cell lung cancer that progressed on radiotherapy plus ipilimumab. J is TRBJ1-4 and V is TRBV19; 7 nucleotides match TRBD1. This specimen consisted of peripheral blood, obtained from a patient treated with radiotherapy plus ipilimumab. The chain's CDR3 is CASSTREGGLEKLFF. The CDR3, as DNA: TGTGCCAGTAGTACCCGGGAAGGGGGCTTAGAAAAACTGTTTTTT.